This TCR beta chain was observed in a study of CD4 T cells in relation to SARS-CoV-2 and coronaviruses. The overall study: Shared crossreactive spike epitopes were mapped to their HLA restriction.

Study outcomes and limitations: Crossreactivity was assessed only for spike protein, not other viral proteins.

As to this clone: The antigen is not known.

Trimming stripped 4 bases from V and 7 bases from J, with 14 bases between. Germline V gene sequence: CDR1 SNHLY, CDR2 FYNNEI. The CDR3 length is 14 residues. Unexposed donor CD4+ T cells date from 2011-2018, before the COVID-19 pandemic. Deep TCR-beta sequencing used DNA from uncultured naive and memory CD4+ T cells. Libraries were prepared by immunoSEQ multiplex PCR; TCRdb keeps only in-frame clonotypes and omits some of them. The repertoire has around 62,000 clones, about 94% of them found once; the top ten carry 0.13% to 0.15%. The chain couples TRBV2 to TRBJ2-1; weak D call: TRBD2 (5 bases). The specimen was naive CD4+ T cells from PBMCs. Subset here: naive CD4+ T cells isolated by negative enrichment. This TCR came from a human donor in good health. CDR3 loop: CASSVFRGLNEQFF. CDR3 coding DNA: TGTGCCAGCAGTGTGTTTAGAGGGTTGAATGAGCAGTTCTTC.